The T cell receptor (beta chain) under discussion was sequenced for a study of cytomegalovirus exposure and HLA in healthy donors (dated by TCRdb to about 2017). Regarding the complete study: An earlier analysis of some 620 of the donors reported 276 Gb of sequence data and 117 million unique TCR beta sequences obtained from approximately 180 million T cells. Among some 400 genotyped donors of the cohort, an average of around 250,000 unique TCR beta nucleotide sequences was sequenced per donor, of which about 20% were non-productive. An earlier analysis of around 640 of the donors used high-throughput TCR beta sequencing to judge whether each TCR beta V gene segment behaved as functional or pseudogenic. The study profiled the T cell repertoires of more than 500 subjects by immunosequencing and related them to cytomegalovirus serostatus. Donor age, sex, ethnicity and CMV serostatus were compiled alongside the repertoire data. A later genetic analysis used genome-wide SNP genotypes for about 55% of the 666 donors, treating that subset as a discovery cohort. Along with the roughly 700-subject first cohort, a separate validation cohort of over a hundred different subjects was used. Rather than using new phenotypic data, the later analysis identified candidate immune exposures from TCR beta sequences and from how often those sequences occurred across donors. All discovery cohort repertoires had been generated on a single sequencing platform. A handful of DR-DQ haplotypes were handled as single units for association and clustering because linkage in the cohort was strong. Both class I and class II loci were covered by HLA typing, at four-digit resolution. The number of typed donors differed by locus: roughly 629-630 for A, B, C, DRB1 and DQB1; 522 for DQA1; approximately 600 for DPA1; and about 450 for DPB1. Among the roughly 400 genotyped donors, approximately 81% belonged to the genetic ancestry cluster associated with self-reported Caucasian donors. Roughly 300 gigabases of sequencing data and 70 million to 85 million unique TCR sequences were included in an early release covering roughly 700 HLA-typed donors. The aim of the study was to test whether cataloging public T cell receptors could identify signatures of past pathogen exposure. To predict cytomegalovirus infection status, the study brought together high-throughput TCR immunosequencing, statistical association of individual TCRs with disease status, and machine learning. A later analysis re-analyzed previously published TCR beta repertoires from roughly 690 donors and added high-resolution HLA genotyping to study TCR occurrence patterns.

Library preparation was by the immunoSEQ multiplex PCR assay. For the multiplex PCR, a mixture combining 60 forward primers for TCR Vbeta segments and 13 reverse primers for TCR Jbeta segments was used. The CDR3 region of rearranged TCR beta genes was amplified from genomic DNA with a multiplex PCR assay. Amplified TCR beta libraries were sequenced as 87-base-pair reads on the Illumina HiSeq System. For the original study's pipeline: A later analysis tallied tens of millions of unique TCR beta chains across the 610 or so repertoires, and about 10 million of those chains were shared by two or more donors. To remove PCR and sequencing errors, raw reads were error-corrected and collapsed into unique sequences using a nearest-neighbor algorithm that merged closely related sequences. V, D and J gene segments were assigned by aligning CDR3 sequences to IMGT reference sequences. For a sequence to be retained, a match of at least six nucleotides to both a V gene segment and a J gene segment was required. A rearrangement counted as productive if the CDR3 had no stop codons and remained in frame with V and J, and every other rearrangement counted as non-productive. CDR3 was defined according to IMGT convention as the region running from the second conserved V-encoded cysteine to the conserved J-encoded phenylalanine. The earlier analysis of about 570 of the donors excluded any sequence lacking an unambiguous match to a single V gene segment. An earlier analysis of 587 of the donors called V segments functional above 56.7% productive rearrangements and segregating when the between-donor standard deviation exceeded 5%. To diagnose cytomegalovirus status from the catalog of TCR beta chain sequences, a statistical classification framework was built. In a later analysis, V and J genes were assigned by comparing TCR nucleotide sequences against IMGT/GENE-DB human TR gene sequences. In a later analysis, CDR3 sequences and most-parsimonious VDJ recombination scenarios were assigned using the TCRdist pipeline. In a later analysis, each TCR beta chain was defined by its CDR3 amino acid sequence together with its V-gene family, and reads without a unique V-gene family were excluded. As a way to deal with suspected cross-contamination and a sequencing artifact, a later analysis dropped approximately 570 nucleotide sequences that were highly shared and had low generation probability. In a later analysis, a clonal expansion index for each public chain was calculated from normalized within-repertoire ranks of inferred template counts. Generation probabilities in a later analysis came from a VDJ recombination model fitted to out-of-frame rearrangements, and those results were checked against IGoR. In a later analysis, hypergeometric tests were used to score TCR-TCR, TCR-HLA and TCR-CMV co-occurrence, with a repertoire-size bias correction applied to TCR pairs. A later analysis estimated false discovery rates by permuting HLA or CMV assignments 20 times. A later analysis grouped co-occurring TCRs with DBSCAN, adding TCRdist sequence similarity when clustering within HLA-allele-positive subsets. Co-occurrence clustering excluded repertoires with fewer than 30,000 or more than 120,000 public chains, plus five with anomalous nucleotide sharing. Held by TCRdb, this immuneACCESS table contains in-frame sequences only and omits some clones. Under half of the omission traces to an unresolved V gene where checked; the cause of the rest is unknown. The V and J calls and clone size were taken over from that table, and D and trimming were inferred from the DNA. The sample table records under 300,000 clones; about 80% of these occur just once. The ten largest clones capture about 7.3% of the sample.

The study at large found these results: Assigning TCR associations to individual alleles was difficult when HLA alleles, especially DR and DQ, strongly co-occurred. The classifier was reported to diagnose cytomegalovirus status with high specificity and sensitivity in both the original and validation cohorts. This cohort had only TCR beta chains sequenced, and the lack of alpha or paired-chain data limited which features could be detected. The only immune exposure information available for the cohort was CMV serostatus. It was suggested by the authors that the approach could potentially be generalized to other disease states and immunological phenotypes. Because the 87-base-pair reads could not distinguish some IMGT-functional V segments, including TRBV6-2 and TRBV6-3, those segments were excluded. A group of highly shared sequence variants was considered likely to be a technical artifact of the sequencing pipeline. A later analysis associated 15,000 to 20,000 TCR beta sequences with specific HLA alleles at a false discovery rate of 0.05. A further reported finding was that TCR beta sequences accurately predicted the HLA-A and HLA-B alleles for most subjects in the first cohort. Compared with the approximately 710-donor mean, donors in an Asian-associated ancestry cluster had fewer N-insertions in productive TCRs, according to a later genetic analysis. Because HLA typing was missing for some donors at each locus, association tests included only the typed subset. In a later analysis, the rate of TCR association differed among HLA loci, with DRB1 alleles having the most associated TCRs and HLA-C alleles having the fewest. A later genetic analysis associated a missense DCLRE1C variant with V-gene and J-gene trimming of TCR beta chains, and an independent cohort replicated the association. Most TCR sequences were seen in very few donors, while some public TCRs were found in many individuals. An earlier analysis of around 500 of the donors showed that most TCR beta V segments appeared in productive rearrangements either about 87% or about 30% of the time, which broadly matched IMGT annotations. In vitro tests confirmed that a few of the cytomegalovirus-associated TCR beta chains recognize cytomegalovirus antigens. Correlated functional status among segregating V segments might be attributable to linkage disequilibrium, but an unknown experimental factor could not be ruled out. In a later analysis, several top co-occurrence clusters were reported to appear linked to parvovirus B19, influenza, CMV and Epstein-Barr virus. The presence/absence analyses assumed that sequencing depth was roughly uniform across donors, and that assumption may not be true. According to a later analysis, most CMV-associated TCR beta chains appeared to be HLA-restricted, and the HLA associations seemed to be driven largely by CMV exposure. In a later analysis, HLA-associated TCR beta chains were found to be more clonally expanded and to have lower generation probabilities than equally common non-associated chains. In the study, 150 to 200 TCR beta chains were listed as associated with cytomegalovirus. Because counts were too low, under 20 rarely observed V segments, including chromosome 9 orphons, were left out of the earlier analysis of about 500 of the donors.

The cohort was made up of 500 to 800 healthy bone marrow donors. All cohort members were sampled while nominally healthy, although unrecorded immune exposures were likely present. The donor was CMV seropositive and belonged to the group of more than 250 seropositive cohort members. A peripheral blood sample was collected from each donor, and TCR beta sequencing was performed on peripheral blood mononuclear cells. Genomic DNA extraction from the blood cell samples was performed with the Qiagen DNeasy Blood Extraction Kit. The CDR3, cysteine through phenylalanine, is 15 amino acids long. Only CDR3 DNA remains: 45 bases, in frame from the first base. As encoded in the germline V gene (reference sequence), CDR1 is MNHNY while CDR2 is SVGAGI. V lost 3 bases and J lost 4 bases; the stretch between them is 16 bases long. With regard to this clone: It has no known antigen specificity. The sample holds no much larger clone one base away, and base qualities are not on file.

This chain joins TRBV6-6 to TRBJ2-7; the D gene cannot be named for sure. Sequenced: PBMCs. This sequence was found in a woman aged 55-70 years in good health and CMV-seropositive. The DNA sequence is as follows: TGTGCCAGCAGTTATGCCTACGTGAGGAATTACGAGCAGTACTTC. Protein translation: CASSYAYVRNYEQYF.